This TCR beta chain is from a study of blood T cell repertoires in COVID-19. Across the study: The cDNA or gDNA used as material had been derived from T cells, B-cell-depleted T cells, or PBMCs.

Patients at the Seattle site were enrolled during active infection and followed longitudinally. CDR3 length: 13 amino acids. The V end lost 4 bases, the J end lost 4 bases, and 11 bases lay between the germline ends. Germline V gene sequence: CDR1 SGDLS, CDR2 YYNGEE. The table came from immunoSEQ multiplex PCR; TCRdb's copy has only in-frame clones and leaves some out. The data show approximately 290,000 clones, around 81% seen once. V gene TRBV9 combines with J gene TRBJ1-1; D gene ambiguous. Input material: peripheral blood. This clonotype was sampled from a person aged 70 to 85 with COVID-19, enrolled during active disease. CDR3 protein: CASSLSGFTEAFF. The CDR3 nucleotides read TGTGCCAGCAGCCTCAGCGGGTTCACTGAAGCTTTCTTT. The full variable domain, with the rest looked up from reference TRBV9 and TRBJ1-1, is DSGVTQTPKHLITATGQRVTLRCSPRSGDLSVYWYQQSLDQGLQFLIQYYNGEERAKGNILERFSAQQFPDLHSELNLSSLELGDSALYFCASSLSGFTEAFFGQGTRLTVV.